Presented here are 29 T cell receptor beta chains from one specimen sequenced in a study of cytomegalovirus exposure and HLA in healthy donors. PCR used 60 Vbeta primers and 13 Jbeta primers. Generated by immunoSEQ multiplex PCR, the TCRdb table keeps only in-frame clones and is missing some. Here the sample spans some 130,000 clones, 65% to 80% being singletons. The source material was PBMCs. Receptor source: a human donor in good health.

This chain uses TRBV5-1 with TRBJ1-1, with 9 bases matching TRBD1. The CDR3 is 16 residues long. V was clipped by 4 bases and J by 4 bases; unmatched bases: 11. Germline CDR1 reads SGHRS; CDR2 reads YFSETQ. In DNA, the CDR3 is TGCGCCAGCAGCCACCAACAGGGGGCTGAGATCACTGAAGCTTTCTTT. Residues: CASSHQQGAEITEAFF.

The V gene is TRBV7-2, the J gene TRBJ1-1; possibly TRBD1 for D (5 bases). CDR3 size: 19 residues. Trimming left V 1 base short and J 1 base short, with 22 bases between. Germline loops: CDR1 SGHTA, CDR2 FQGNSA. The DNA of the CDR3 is TGTGCCAGCAGCTTAGTCCTGATCTCGACAGAACCTCAGAACACTGAAGCTTTCTTT. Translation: CASSLVLISTEPQNTEAFF.

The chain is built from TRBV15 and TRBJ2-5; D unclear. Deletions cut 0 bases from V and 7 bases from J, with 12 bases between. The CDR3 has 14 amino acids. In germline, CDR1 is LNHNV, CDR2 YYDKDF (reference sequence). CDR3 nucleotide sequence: TGTGCCACCAGCAGAGAGCCGGCAAGAGGGACCCAGTACTTC. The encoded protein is CATSREPARGTQYF.

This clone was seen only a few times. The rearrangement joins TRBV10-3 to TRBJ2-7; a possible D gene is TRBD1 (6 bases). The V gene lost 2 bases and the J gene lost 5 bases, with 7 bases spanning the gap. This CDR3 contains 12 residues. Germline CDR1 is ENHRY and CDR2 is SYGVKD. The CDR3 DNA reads TGTGCCATCAGTGAGACAGGGAACGAGCAGTACTTC. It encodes CAISETGNEQYF.

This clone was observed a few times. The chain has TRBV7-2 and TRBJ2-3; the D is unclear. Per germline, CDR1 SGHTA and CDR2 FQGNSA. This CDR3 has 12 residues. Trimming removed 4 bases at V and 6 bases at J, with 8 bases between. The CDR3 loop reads CASSSPRDTQYF. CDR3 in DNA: TGTGCCAGCAGCTCCCCCAGGGATACGCAGTATTTT. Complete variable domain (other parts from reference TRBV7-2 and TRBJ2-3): GAGVSQSPSNKVTEKGKDVELRCDPISGHTALYWYRQSLGQGLEFLIYFQGNSAPDKSGLPSDRFSAERTGGSVSTLTIQRTQQEDSAVYLCASSSPRDTQYFGPGTRLTVL.

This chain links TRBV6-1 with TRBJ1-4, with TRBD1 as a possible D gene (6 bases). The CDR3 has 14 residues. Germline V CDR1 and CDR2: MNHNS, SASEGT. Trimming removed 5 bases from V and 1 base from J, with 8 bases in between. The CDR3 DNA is TGTGCCAGCAGTTGGACAGTAACTAATGAAAAACTGTTTTTT. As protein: CASSWTVTNEKLFF.

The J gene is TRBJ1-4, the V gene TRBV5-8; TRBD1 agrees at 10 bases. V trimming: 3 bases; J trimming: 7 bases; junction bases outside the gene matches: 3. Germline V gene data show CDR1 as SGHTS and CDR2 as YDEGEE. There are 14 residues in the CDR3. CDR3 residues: CASSWGQGIEKLFF. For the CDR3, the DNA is TGTGCCAGCAGCTGGGGACAGGGGATTGAAAAACTGTTTTTT.

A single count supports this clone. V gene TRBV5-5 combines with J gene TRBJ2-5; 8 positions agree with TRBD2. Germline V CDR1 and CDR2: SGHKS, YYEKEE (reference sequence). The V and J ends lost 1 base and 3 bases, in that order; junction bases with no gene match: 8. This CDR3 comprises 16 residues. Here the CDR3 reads CASSLRAGVGKETQYF. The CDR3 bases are TGTGCCAGCAGCTTGAGAGCGGGAGTAGGAAAAGAGACCCAGTACTTC.

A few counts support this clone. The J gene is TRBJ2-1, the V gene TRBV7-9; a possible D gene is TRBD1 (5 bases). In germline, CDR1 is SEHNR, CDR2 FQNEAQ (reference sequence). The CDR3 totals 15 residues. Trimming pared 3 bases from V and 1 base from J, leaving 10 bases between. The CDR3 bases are TGTGCCAGCAGCTTCATCAGGGTTTCCTACAATGAGCAGTTCTTC. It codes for CASSFIRVSYNEQFF.

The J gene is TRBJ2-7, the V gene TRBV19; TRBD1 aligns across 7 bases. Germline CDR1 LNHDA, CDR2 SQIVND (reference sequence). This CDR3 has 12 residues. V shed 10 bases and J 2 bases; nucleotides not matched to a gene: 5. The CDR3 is CATEGGPYEQYF. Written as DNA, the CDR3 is TGTGCCACTGAAGGGGGCCCCTACGAGCAGTACTTC.

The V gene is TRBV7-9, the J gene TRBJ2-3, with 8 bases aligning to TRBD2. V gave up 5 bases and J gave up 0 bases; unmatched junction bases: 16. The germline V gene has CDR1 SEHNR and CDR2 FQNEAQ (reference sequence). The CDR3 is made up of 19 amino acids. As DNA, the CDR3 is TGTGCCAGCAGCCTTAAGCGCAGCGGGAGCTTGTCTAGCACAGATACGCAGTATTTT. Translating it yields CASSLKRSGSLSSTDTQYF.

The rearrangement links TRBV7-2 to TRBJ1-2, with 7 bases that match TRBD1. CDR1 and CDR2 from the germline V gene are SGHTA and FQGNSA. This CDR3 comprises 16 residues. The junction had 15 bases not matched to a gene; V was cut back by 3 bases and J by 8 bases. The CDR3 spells CASSLKKGAKVSGYTF. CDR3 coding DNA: TGTGCCAGCAGCTTGAAGAAGGGGGCGAAGGTATCCGGCTACACCTTC. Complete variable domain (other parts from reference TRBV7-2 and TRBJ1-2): GAGVSQSPSNKVTEKGKDVELRCDPISGHTALYWYRQSLGQGLEFLIYFQGNSAPDKSGLPSDRFSAERTGGSVSTLTIQRTQQEDSAVYLCASSLKKGAKVSGYTFGSGTRLTVV.

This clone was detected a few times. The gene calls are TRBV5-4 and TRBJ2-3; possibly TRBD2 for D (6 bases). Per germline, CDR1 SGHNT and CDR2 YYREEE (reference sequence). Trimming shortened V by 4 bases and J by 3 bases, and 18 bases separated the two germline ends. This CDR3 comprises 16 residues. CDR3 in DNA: TGTGCCAGCAGCCTCCTGACGGGAGAAAGAACAGATACGCAGTATTTT. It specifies CASSLLTGERTDTQYF.

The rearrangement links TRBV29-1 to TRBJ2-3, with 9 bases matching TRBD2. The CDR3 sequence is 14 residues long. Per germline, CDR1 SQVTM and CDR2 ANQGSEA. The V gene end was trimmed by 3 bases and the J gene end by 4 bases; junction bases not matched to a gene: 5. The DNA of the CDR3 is TGCAGCGTTGATTGGCGGGAGGGCGCAGATACGCAGTATTTT. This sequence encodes CSVDWREGADTQYF.

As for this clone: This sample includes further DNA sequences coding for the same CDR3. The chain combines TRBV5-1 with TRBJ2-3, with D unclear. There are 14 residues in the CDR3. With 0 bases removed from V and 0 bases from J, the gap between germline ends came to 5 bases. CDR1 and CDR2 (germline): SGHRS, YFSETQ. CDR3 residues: CASSLGQSTDTQYF. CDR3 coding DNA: TGCGCCAGCAGCTTGGGCCAGAGCACAGATACGCAGTATTTT.

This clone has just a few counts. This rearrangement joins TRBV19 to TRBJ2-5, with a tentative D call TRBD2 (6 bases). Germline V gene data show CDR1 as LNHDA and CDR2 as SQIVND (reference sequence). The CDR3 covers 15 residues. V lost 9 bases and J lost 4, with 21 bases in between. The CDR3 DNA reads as TGTGCCAGCCACCGGTCAGGGTCGGAGGGAGAGACCCAGTACTTC. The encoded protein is CASHRSGSEGETQYF. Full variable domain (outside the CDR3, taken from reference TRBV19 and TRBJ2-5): DGGITQSPKYLFRKEGQNVTLSCEQNLNHDAMYWYRQDPGQGLRLIYYSQIVNDFQKGDIAEGYSVSREKKESFPLTVTSAQKNPTAFYLCASHRSGSEGETQYFGPGTRLLVL.

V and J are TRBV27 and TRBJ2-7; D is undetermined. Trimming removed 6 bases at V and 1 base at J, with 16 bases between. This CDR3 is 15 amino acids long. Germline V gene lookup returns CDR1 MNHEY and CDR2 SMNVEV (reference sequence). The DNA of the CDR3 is TGTGCCAGCAGCCTAGGCAGTGGTGGGTCCTACGAGCAGTACTTC. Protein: CASSLGSGGSYEQYF.

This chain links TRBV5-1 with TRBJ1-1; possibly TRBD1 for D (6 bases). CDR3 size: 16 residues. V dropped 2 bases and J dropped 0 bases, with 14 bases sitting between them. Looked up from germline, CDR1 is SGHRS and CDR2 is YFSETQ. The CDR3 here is CASSLPTGQMNTEAFF. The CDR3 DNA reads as TGCGCCAGCAGCTTACCGACAGGACAGATGAACACTGAAGCTTTCTTT.

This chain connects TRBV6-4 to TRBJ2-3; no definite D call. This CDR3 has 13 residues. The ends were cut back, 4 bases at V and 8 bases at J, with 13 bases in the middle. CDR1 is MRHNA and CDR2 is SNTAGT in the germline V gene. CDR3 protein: CASSAGDPGTQYF. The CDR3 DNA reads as TGTGCCAGCAGTGCCGGCGACCCAGGTACGCAGTATTTT.

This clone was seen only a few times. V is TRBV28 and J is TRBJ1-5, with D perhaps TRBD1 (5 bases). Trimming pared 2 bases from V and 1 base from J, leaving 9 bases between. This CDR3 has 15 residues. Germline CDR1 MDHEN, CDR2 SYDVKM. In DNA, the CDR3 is TGTGCCAGCAGTTTAGTGGGACTGAGCAATCAGCCCCAGCATTTT. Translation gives CASSLVGLSNQPQHF.

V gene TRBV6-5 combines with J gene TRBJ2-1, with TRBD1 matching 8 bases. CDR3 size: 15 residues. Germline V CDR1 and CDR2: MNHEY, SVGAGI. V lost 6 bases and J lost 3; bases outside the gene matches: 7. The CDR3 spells CASSPDRALYNEQFF. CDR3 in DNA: TGTGCCAGCAGCCCGGACAGGGCACTCTACAATGAGCAGTTCTTC.

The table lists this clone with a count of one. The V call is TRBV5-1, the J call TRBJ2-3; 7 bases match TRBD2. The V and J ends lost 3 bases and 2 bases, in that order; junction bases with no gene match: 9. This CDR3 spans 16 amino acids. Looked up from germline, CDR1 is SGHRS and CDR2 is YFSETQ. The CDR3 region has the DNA TGCGCCAGCAGCTCCCGGGGGAGGGTCCTCACAGATACGCAGTATTTT. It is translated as CASSSRGRVLTDTQYF.

The CDR3 region is CASSPSTRNTDTQYF. For the CDR3, the DNA is TGTGCCAGCTCACCAAGTACTAGAAATACAGATACGCAGTATTTT. The rearrangement joins TRBV18 to TRBJ2-3; tentatively, D is TRBD2 (5 bases). With 2 bases removed from V and 3 bases from J, the gap between germline ends came to 12 bases. The length of the CDR3 is 15 residues. CDR1 is KGHSH and CDR2 is LQKENI in the germline V gene.

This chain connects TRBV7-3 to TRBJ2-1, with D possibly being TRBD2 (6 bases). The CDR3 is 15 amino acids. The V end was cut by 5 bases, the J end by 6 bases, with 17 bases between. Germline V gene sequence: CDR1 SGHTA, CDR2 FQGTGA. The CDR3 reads CASSIGLLPINEQFF. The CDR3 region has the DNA TGTGCCAGCAGCATCGGACTACTCCCCATCAATGAGCAGTTCTTC.

The CDR3 DNA is TGTGCCAGCAGCCAAGATTATGGACAGCTTACAACCACTGAAGCTTTCTTT. Translating it yields CASSQDYGQLTTTEAFF. V gene TRBV14 combines with J gene TRBJ1-1, with D perhaps TRBD1 (6 bases). Looked up from germline, CDR1 is SGHDN and CDR2 is FVKESK. V lost 0 bases, J lost 4 bases, and 18 bases lay in between. CDR3 size: 17 residues.

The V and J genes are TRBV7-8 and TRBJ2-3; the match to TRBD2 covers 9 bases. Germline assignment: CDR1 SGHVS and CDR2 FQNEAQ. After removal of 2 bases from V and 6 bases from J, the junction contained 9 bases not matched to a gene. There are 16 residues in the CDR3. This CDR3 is CASSLLLAGGPDTQYF. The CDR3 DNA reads TGTGCCAGCAGCTTACTCCTGGCGGGAGGGCCGGATACGCAGTATTTT.

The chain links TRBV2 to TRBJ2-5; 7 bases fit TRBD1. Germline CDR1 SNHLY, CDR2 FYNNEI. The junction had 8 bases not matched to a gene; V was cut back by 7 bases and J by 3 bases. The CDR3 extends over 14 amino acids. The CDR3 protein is CASTSDRWEETQYF. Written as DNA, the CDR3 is TGTGCCAGCACCTCGGACAGGTGGGAAGAGACCCAGTACTTC.

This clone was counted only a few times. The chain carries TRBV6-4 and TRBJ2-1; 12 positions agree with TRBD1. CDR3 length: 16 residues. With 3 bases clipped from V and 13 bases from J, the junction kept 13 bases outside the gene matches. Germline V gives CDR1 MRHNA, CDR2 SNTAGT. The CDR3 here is CASSEGGDRGLSEQFF. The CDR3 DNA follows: TGTGCCAGCAGTGAAGGTGGGGACAGGGGGCTGTCTGAACAGTTCTTC.

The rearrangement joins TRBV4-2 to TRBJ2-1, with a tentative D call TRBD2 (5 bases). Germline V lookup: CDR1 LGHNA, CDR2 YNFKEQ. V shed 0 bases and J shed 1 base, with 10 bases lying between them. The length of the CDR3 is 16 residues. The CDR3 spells CASSQDITGSYNEQFF. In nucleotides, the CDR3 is TGTGCCAGCAGCCAAGATATTACGGGATCCTACAATGAGCAGTTCTTC.